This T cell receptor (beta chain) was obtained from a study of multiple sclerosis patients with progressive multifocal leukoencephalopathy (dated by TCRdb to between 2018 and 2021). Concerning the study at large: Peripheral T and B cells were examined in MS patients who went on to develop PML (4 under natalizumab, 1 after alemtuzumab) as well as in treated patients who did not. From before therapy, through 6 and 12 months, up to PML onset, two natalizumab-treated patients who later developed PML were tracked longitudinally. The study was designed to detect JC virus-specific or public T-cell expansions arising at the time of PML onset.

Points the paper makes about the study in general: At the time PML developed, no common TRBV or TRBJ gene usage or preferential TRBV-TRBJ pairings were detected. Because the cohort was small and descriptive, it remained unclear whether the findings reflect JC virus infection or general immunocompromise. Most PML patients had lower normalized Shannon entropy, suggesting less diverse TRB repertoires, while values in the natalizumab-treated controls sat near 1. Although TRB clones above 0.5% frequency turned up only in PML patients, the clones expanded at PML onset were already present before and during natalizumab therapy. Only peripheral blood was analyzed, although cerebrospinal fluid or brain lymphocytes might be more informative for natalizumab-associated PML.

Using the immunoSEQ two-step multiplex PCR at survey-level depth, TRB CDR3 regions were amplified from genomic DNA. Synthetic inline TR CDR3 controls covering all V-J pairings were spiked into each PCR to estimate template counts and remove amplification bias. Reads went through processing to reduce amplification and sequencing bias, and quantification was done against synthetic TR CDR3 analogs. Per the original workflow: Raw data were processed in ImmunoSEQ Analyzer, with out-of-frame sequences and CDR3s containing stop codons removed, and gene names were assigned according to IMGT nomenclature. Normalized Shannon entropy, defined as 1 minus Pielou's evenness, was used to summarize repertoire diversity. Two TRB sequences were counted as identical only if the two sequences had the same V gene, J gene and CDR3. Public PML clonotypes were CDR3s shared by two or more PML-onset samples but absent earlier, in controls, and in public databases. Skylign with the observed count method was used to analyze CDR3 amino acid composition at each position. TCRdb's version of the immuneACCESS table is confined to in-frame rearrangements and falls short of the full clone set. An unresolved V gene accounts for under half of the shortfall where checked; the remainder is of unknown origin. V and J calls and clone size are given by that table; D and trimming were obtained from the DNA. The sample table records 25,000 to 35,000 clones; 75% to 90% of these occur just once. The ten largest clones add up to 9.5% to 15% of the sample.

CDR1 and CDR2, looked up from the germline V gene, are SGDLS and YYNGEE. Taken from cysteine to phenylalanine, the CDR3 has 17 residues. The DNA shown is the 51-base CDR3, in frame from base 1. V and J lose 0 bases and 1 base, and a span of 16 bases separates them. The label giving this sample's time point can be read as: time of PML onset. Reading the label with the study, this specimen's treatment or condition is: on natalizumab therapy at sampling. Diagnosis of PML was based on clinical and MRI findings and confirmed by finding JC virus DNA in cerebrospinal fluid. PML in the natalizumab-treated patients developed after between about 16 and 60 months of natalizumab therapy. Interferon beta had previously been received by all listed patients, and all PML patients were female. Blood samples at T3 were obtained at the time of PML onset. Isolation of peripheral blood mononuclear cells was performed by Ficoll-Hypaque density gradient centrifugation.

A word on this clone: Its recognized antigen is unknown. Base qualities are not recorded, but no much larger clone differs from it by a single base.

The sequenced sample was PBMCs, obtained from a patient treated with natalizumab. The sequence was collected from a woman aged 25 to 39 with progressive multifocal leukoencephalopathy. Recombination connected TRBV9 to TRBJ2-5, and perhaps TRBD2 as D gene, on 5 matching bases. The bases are TGTGCCAGCAGCGTAGGAGGCAGCGGCCGCTTCCAAGAGACCCAGTACTTC. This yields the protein CASSVGGSGRFQETQYF.